The clone carrying this T cell receptor (beta chain) occurred a few times. Its target is unknown. This entry is derived from a study of early T cells in non-severe SARS-CoV-2 infection. Individual cDNA molecules were tagged with unique molecular identifiers. MiXCR, applied by TCRdb to the 5' RACE reads, yields one record per CDR3 protein. This repertoire shows roughly 32,000 distinct CDR3 sequences, about 9.9% found once; its top ten account for around 13%. Study conclusions and caveats: Matches to VDJdb favored anti-spike CD8 responses and missed private and CD4 specificities.

Germline loops: CDR1 SEHNR, CDR2 FQNEAQ (reference sequence). CDR3 length equals 13 residues. V was pared by 8 bases and J by 0 bases, with 8 bases between. The clonotype originates from an adult who was a healthcare worker with PCR-confirmed SARS-CoV-2 infection or an uninfected control (not recorded which). Sequenced material: whole blood. The chain combines TRBV7-9 with TRBJ1-3; D is unresolved. For the CDR3, the DNA is TGTGCCAGCGGACCGCGCTCTGGAAACACCATATATTTT. Translation: CASGPRSGNTIYF.